These 13 T cell receptor beta chains came from one sample sequenced in a study of blood T cell repertoires in COVID-19. Clones were sequenced by immunoSEQ multiplex PCR, and TCRdb holds only the in-frame ones, with some missing. This repertoire shows 300,000 to 350,000 clones, roughly 85% found once; its top ten account for less than 2.5%. Sequences were obtained from PBMCs or T cells enriched from blood (not recorded which). The receptor set was obtained from a man under 40 who had recovered from COVID-19.

This clone was seen repeatedly, ten times or more. The chain has TRBV9 and TRBJ1-3, with TRBD1 matching 9 bases. CDR1 and CDR2 (germline): SGDLS, YYNGEE. V was pared by 1 base and J by 4 bases, with 6 bases of the junction left unmatched. The CDR3 runs 16 residues. CDR3 amino acids: CASSVSSQGAGNTIYF. The CDR3 nucleotides read TGTGCCAGCAGCGTATCTTCACAGGGGGCAGGAAACACCATATATTTT.

The chain is built from TRBV5-1 and TRBJ2-2; 13 bases align to TRBD2. This CDR3 has 17 amino acids. The germline gives CDR1 SGHRS, CDR2 YFSETQ. V lost 4 bases and J lost 8; bases outside the gene matches: 11. The CDR3 region is CASSPGLAGAASGELFF. In DNA, the CDR3 is TGCGCCAGCAGCCCAGGACTAGCGGGGGCCGCCTCGGGGGAGCTGTTTTTT.

The CDR3 region has the DNA TGTGCCACGGGGACCGGGGGTGATTATGGCTACACCTTC. This sequence encodes CATGTGGDYGYTF. V and J are TRBV19 and TRBJ1-2, with D tentatively TRBD1 (5 bases). Germline-derived CDR1 and CDR2 are LNHDA and SQIVND (reference sequence). This CDR3 is 13 amino acids long. Deletions cut 10 bases from V and 5 bases from J, with 17 bases between.

This clone was seen more than once but under ten times. The gene calls are TRBV2 and TRBJ2-3; TRBD2 matches 8 bases. The CDR3 extends over 15 amino acids. The V gene end was trimmed by 5 bases and the J gene end by 5 bases; junction bases not matched to a gene: 9. Per germline, CDR1 SNHLY and CDR2 FYNNEI. The CDR3 bases are TGTGCCAGCAGTTCTGCGGGGGGAAGAGGAGATACGCAGTATTTT. Its translation: CASSSAGGRGDTQYF.

The chain recombines TRBV30 with TRBJ1-3; possible D gene TRBD1, 6 bases. Deletions cut 0 bases from V and 2 bases from J, with 8 bases between. The length of the CDR3 is 14 residues. CDR1 and CDR2 from the germline V gene are GTSNPN and SVGIG (reference sequence). CDR3 in DNA: TGTGCCTGGAGTGTTCCAGGGGCTGGAAACACCATATATTTT. As protein: CAWSVPGAGNTIYF.

The rearrangement uses TRBV19 and TRBJ2-3, with 13 bases lining up with TRBD2. The trim removed 2 bases at V and 2 bases at J, leaving 10 bases unmatched. This CDR3 is 19 amino acids long. Germline CDR1 reads LNHDA; CDR2 reads SQIVND (reference sequence). The DNA of the CDR3 is TGTGCCAGTAGTATATCCACTAGCGGGGGGGGGATTCCCACAGATACGCAGTATTTT. As protein: CASSISTSGGGIPTDTQYF.

The V and J genes are TRBV11-3 and TRBJ1-1, with D unresolved. Trimming cost V 5 bases and J 1 base, with 14 bases left between them. The CDR3 contains 15 residues. Looked up from germline, CDR1 is SGHNT and CDR2 is YENEEA. The CDR3 spells CASSKNSIENTEAFF. In DNA form, the CDR3 reads TGTGCCAGCAGCAAAAACAGTATCGAGAACACTGAAGCTTTCTTT.

In this sample, this clone turned up once. This chain joins TRBV7-9 and TRBJ1-2, with 8 bases fitting TRBD1. There are 15 residues in the CDR3. Germline assignment: CDR1 SEHNR and CDR2 FQNEAQ (reference sequence). V gave up 4 bases and J gave up 4 bases; unmatched junction bases: 8. The CDR3 is CASSSTGAIFYGYTF. The CDR3 DNA reads as TGTGCCAGCAGCTCGACAGGGGCCATCTTCTATGGCTACACCTTC.

Points on this clone: This specimen includes other DNA sequences encoding the same CDR3. The chain employs TRBV7-9 and TRBJ1-1, with 7 bases lining up with TRBD1. CDR3 length: 13 amino acids. The germline CDR1 and CDR2 sequences are SEHNR and FQNEAQ (reference sequence). With V trimmed by 3 bases and J by 3 bases, 1 base remained unmatched. The DNA of the CDR3 is TGTGCCAGCAGCTTTACAGGGGACACTGAAGCTTTCTTT. Residues: CASSFTGDTEAFF. Looking up the rest from reference TRBV7-9 and TRBJ1-1 gives the full variable domain: DTGVSQNPRHKITKRGQNVTFRCDPISEHNRLYWYRQTLGQGPEFLTYFQNEAQLEKSRLLSDRFSAERPKGSFSTLEIQRTEQGDSAMYLCASSFTGDTEAFFGQGTRLTVV.

The V gene is TRBV27, the J gene TRBJ1-3; 11 bases fit TRBD1. Unmatched junction bases numbered 9, after V lost 0 bases and J lost 2 bases. Per the germline V gene, CDR1 is MNHEY and CDR2 is SMNVEV (reference sequence). CDR3 length: 19 amino acids. This chain's CDR3 is CASSLSKFPGQGAGNTIYF. For the CDR3, the DNA is TGTGCCAGCAGTTTATCCAAGTTCCCGGGACAGGGGGCTGGAAACACCATATATTTT.

V is TRBV20-1 and J is TRBJ1-5; no firm D call. Between the trimmed V and J ends, which lost 6 bases and 9 bases, there was a span of 12 bases. Germline V gene sequence: CDR1 DFQATT, CDR2 SNEGSKA (reference sequence). This CDR3 is 11 amino acids long. CDR3 region: CSAKEVGPQHF. The CDR3 DNA reads as TGCAGTGCAAAGGAGGTAGGGCCCCAGCATTTT.

The J gene is TRBJ1-1, the V gene TRBV12-3 or TRBV12-4; D uncertain. This CDR3 contains 13 residues. V was pared by 0 bases and J by 4 bases, with 6 bases between. The DNA for the CDR3 is TGTGCCAGCAGTTTAGCATTTAGCACTGAAGCTTTCTTT. It encodes CASSLAFSTEAFF.

The genes are TRBV5-6 and TRBJ2-6; perhaps TRBD1 as D (6 bases). The CDR3 loop spans 18 amino acids. In germline, CDR1 is SGHDT, CDR2 YYEEEE. V lost 6 bases to trimming and J lost 0 bases, with 19 bases between them. The CDR3 region has the DNA TGTGCCAGCACCCTAGGTTGGGGGCGATACTCTGGGGCCAACGTCCTGACTTTC. The encoded protein is CASTLGWGRYSGANVLTF.